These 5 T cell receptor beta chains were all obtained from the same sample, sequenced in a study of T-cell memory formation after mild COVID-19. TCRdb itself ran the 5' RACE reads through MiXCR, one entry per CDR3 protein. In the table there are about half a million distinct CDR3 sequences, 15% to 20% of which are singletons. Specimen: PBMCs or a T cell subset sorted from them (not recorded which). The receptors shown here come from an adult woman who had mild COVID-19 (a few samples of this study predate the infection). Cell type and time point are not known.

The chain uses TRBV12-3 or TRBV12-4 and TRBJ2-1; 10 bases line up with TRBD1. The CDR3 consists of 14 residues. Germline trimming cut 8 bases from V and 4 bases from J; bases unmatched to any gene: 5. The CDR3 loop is CASGPGQGYNEQFF. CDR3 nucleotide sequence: TGTGCCAGCGGACCGGGACAGGGGTACAATGAGCAGTTCTTC.

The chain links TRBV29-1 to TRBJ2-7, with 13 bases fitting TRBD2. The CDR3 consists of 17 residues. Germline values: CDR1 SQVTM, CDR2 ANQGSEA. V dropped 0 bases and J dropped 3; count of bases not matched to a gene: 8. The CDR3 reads CSVEDGKGLAGFYEQYF. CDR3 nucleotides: TGCAGCGTTGAAGATGGAAAGGGACTAGCGGGATTCTACGAGCAGTACTTC.

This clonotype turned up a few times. The CDR3 nucleotides are TGTGCCAGCACCCTCGGGGCGGGGTTCTCCAATGAGCAGTTCTTC. Amino acids: CASTLGAGFSNEQFF. The rearrangement links TRBV11-2 to TRBJ2-1; TRBD2 might be the D (6 bases). V was shortened by 7 bases and J by 6 bases, with 19 bases between the two germline ends. This CDR3 spans 15 amino acids. Per germline, CDR1 SGHAT and CDR2 FQNNGV.

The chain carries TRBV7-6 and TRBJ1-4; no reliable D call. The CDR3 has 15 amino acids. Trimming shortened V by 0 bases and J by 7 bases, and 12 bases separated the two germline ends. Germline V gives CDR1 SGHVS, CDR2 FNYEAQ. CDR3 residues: CASSLAPGMAEKLFF. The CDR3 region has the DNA TGTGCCAGCAGCTTAGCGCCGGGGATGGCTGAAAAACTGTTTTTT. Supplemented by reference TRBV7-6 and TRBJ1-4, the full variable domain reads GAGVSQSPRYKVTKRGQDVALRCDPISGHVSLYWYRQALGQGPEFLTYFNYEAQQDKSGLPNDRFSAERPEGSISTLTIQRTEQRDSAMYRCASSLAPGMAEKLFFGSGTQLSVL.

The CDR3 here is CSARDRVHEKLFF. The CDR3 DNA reads TGCAGTGCCAGGGACAGGGTCCATGAAAAACTGTTTTTT. This chain joins TRBV20-1 and TRBJ1-4; 9 nucleotides line up with TRBD1. The length of the CDR3 is 13 residues. Trimming cost V 6 bases and J 6 bases; bases outside gene matches: 5. CDR1 and CDR2 (germline): DFQATT, SNEGSKA (reference sequence).